Below, one T cell receptor (beta chain) is given with its context. The specificity of this receptor is unknown. Base qualities are missing; no much larger clone stands one base away. These data originate in a study of cytomegalovirus exposure and HLA in healthy donors (TCRdb year 2017). About the full investigation: An earlier analysis of roughly 610 of the donors reported under 300 Gb of sequence data and 95 million to 140 million unique TCR beta sequences obtained from 150 million to 200 million T cells. Around 320 gigabases of sequencing data and around 87 million unique TCR sequences were included in an early release covering 550 to 650 HLA-typed donors. The genetic ancestry cluster associated with self-reported Caucasian donors included 65% to 90% of the 398 genotyped donors. The study aimed to test whether signatures of past pathogen exposure could be identified by cataloging public T cell receptors. The study used immunosequencing to profile the T cell repertoires of more than 650 subjects and linked those repertoires to cytomegalovirus serostatus. Along with the roughly 700-subject first cohort, a separate validation cohort of over a hundred different subjects was used. To predict cytomegalovirus infection status, the study brought together high-throughput TCR immunosequencing, statistical association of individual TCRs with disease status, and machine learning. To study patterns of TCR occurrence, a later analysis re-analyzed previously published TCR beta repertoires from hundreds of donors and added high-resolution HLA genotyping. In the later analysis, no new phenotypic data were used to find candidate immune exposures; instead, reliance was placed on TCR beta sequences and their occurrence across donors. An earlier analysis of nearly 600 of the donors applied high-throughput TCR beta sequencing to assess whether each TCR beta V gene segment acted as functional or pseudogenic. Alongside the repertoire data, information on donor age, sex, ethnicity and CMV serostatus was compiled. In a later genetic analysis, genome-wide SNP genotypes for about three fifths of the roughly 670 donors were used, and that subset was treated as a discovery cohort. Every discovery cohort repertoire had been produced on one sequencing platform. Class I and class II HLA loci were covered by the typing at four-digit resolution. The number of donors typed differed by locus, with roughly 629-640 for A, B, C, DRB1 and DQB1, 522 for DQA1, 600 to 610 for DPA1, and about 450 for DPB1. Roughly 5 DR-DQ haplotypes were handled as single units for association and clustering, since linkage in the cohort was strong. On average, roughly 200,000 unique TCR beta nucleotide sequences were sequenced per donor among some 430 genotyped donors of the cohort, with roughly 18% of those sequences being non-productive. What the work shows at the level of the full study, not this receptor alone: Some IMGT-functional V segments, including TRBV6-2 and TRBV6-3, could not be told apart with the 87-base-pair reads, so those segments were excluded. Because some donors lacked HLA typing at each locus, the association tests relied only on the typed subset. The earlier analysis of 587 of the donors excluded roughly 17 rarely observed V segments, including chromosome 9 orphons, because counts were too low. At a false discovery rate of 0.05, a later analysis linked under 20,000 TCR beta sequences to specific HLA alleles. A later analysis found that TCR association rates varied across HLA loci, with DRB1 alleles showing the most associated TCRs and HLA-C alleles the fewest. Across donors, most TCR sequences were observed very rarely, whereas some public TCRs were present in many individuals. According to a later analysis, parvovirus B19, influenza, CMV and Epstein-Barr virus appeared linked to several top co-occurrence clusters. In a later genetic analysis, a missense DCLRE1C variant was associated with V-gene and J-gene trimming of TCR beta chains, and the association was replicated in an independent cohort. In an earlier analysis of about 600 of the donors, most TCR beta V segments appeared in productive rearrangements about 87% or about 30% of the time, broadly matching IMGT annotations. In the study, around 150 TCR beta chains were listed as associated with cytomegalovirus. A further reported finding was that TCR beta sequences accurately predicted the HLA-A and HLA-B alleles for most subjects in the first cohort. This cohort had only TCR beta chains sequenced, and the lack of alpha or paired-chain data limited which features could be detected. A later analysis found that HLA-associated TCR beta chains were more clonally expanded and had lower generation probabilities than equally common non-associated chains. CMV serostatus was the only immune exposure information available for the cohort. Assigning TCR associations to individual alleles was difficult when HLA alleles, especially DR and DQ, strongly co-occurred. A cluster of highly shared sequence variants was judged likely to be a technical artifact of the sequencing pipeline. The presence/absence analyses assumed that sequencing depth was roughly uniform across donors, and that assumption may not be true. A few of the identified cytomegalovirus-associated TCR beta chains were confirmed in vitro to be specific for cytomegalovirus antigens. Most CMV-associated TCR beta chains appeared to be HLA-restricted in a later analysis, and the HLA associations seemed to be driven largely by CMV exposure. In a later genetic analysis, fewer N-insertions in productive TCRs were reported among donors in an Asian-associated ancestry cluster than the 666-donor mean. In both the original and validation cohorts, the classifier was reported to diagnose cytomegalovirus status with high specificity and sensitivity. The authors suggested that the approach could potentially be extended to other disease states and immunological phenotypes. Linkage disequilibrium might explain the correlated functional status among segregating V segments, but an unknown experimental factor could not be ruled out.

The library was built by means of the immunoSEQ multiplex PCR assay. For the multiplex PCR, a mixture combining 60 forward primers for TCR Vbeta segments and 13 reverse primers for TCR Jbeta segments was used. Amplification of the CDR3 region of rearranged TCR beta genes was performed with a multiplex PCR assay on genomic DNA. Amplified TCR beta libraries were sequenced as 87-base-pair reads on the Illumina HiSeq System. On the study's bioinformatics: In a later analysis, approximately 74 million unique TCR beta chains were counted across the approximately 670 repertoires, and roughly 11 million of these chains were shared by at least two donors. Raw reads were error-corrected and collapsed into unique sequences with a nearest-neighbor algorithm that merged closely related sequences to remove PCR and sequencing errors. Alignment of CDR3 sequences to IMGT reference sequences was used to assign V, D and J gene segments. For a sequence to be retained, a match of at least six nucleotides was required to both a V gene segment and a J gene segment. Rearrangements were called productive when the CDR3 lacked stop codons and stayed in frame with V and J; all others were non-productive. Following IMGT convention, CDR3 was defined as the stretch from the second conserved V-encoded cysteine to the conserved J-encoded phenylalanine. The earlier analysis of about 640 of the donors excluded any sequence lacking an unambiguous match to a single V gene segment. In an earlier analysis of approximately 560 of the donors, a V segment was called functional when productive rearrangements were above 56.7%, and segregating when the standard deviation between donors exceeded 5%. A statistical classification framework was built to diagnose cytomegalovirus status from the catalog of TCR beta chain sequences. In a later analysis, TCR nucleotide sequences were compared against IMGT/GENE-DB human TR gene sequences so that V and J genes could be assigned. In a later analysis, CDR3 sequences and most-parsimonious VDJ recombination scenarios were assigned using the TCRdist pipeline. A later analysis defined each TCR beta chain by its CDR3 amino acid sequence plus V-gene family, and excluded reads lacking a unique V-gene family. As a way to deal with suspected cross-contamination and a sequencing artifact, a later analysis dropped 640 or so nucleotide sequences that were highly shared and had low generation probability. In a later analysis, a clonal expansion index was calculated for each public chain from normalized within-repertoire ranks of inferred template counts. In a later analysis, generation probabilities were computed with a VDJ recombination model fitted to out-of-frame rearrangements, and the resulting probabilities were checked against IGoR. A later analysis scored TCR-TCR, TCR-HLA and TCR-CMV co-occurrence with hypergeometric tests, applying a repertoire-size bias correction to TCR pairs. A later analysis estimated false discovery rates by permuting HLA or CMV assignments 20 times. In a later analysis, co-occurring TCRs were grouped using DBSCAN, and TCRdist sequence similarity was added for clustering within HLA-allele-positive subsets. Co-occurrence clustering excluded repertoires with fewer than 30,000 or more than 120,000 public chains, plus five with anomalous nucleotide sharing. TCRdb mirrors the immuneACCESS table, restricted to in-frame sequences. Some clones are absent from its copies; in checked studies, under half trace to an unresolved V gene, and the reason for the others is unknown. From that table come the V and J calls and clone size; the DNA was used to work out D and trimming. The table for this sample lists 140,000 to 150,000 clones; about 80% of them were counted only once. 1.5% to 2% of the sample rests with the top ten.

In total, around 600 healthy bone marrow donors made up the cohort. At the time of sampling, all cohort members were nominally healthy, though unrecorded immune exposures were likely present. The donor was CMV seronegative and belonged to the group of more than 300 seronegative cohort members. A peripheral blood sample was collected from each donor, and TCR beta sequencing was performed on peripheral blood mononuclear cells. The Qiagen DNeasy Blood Extraction Kit was used to extract genomic DNA from the blood cell samples. The CDR3 measures 12 amino acids from cysteine to phenylalanine. Only the CDR3 portion is preserved as DNA: 36 bases, with reading frame beginning at the first base. V loses 4 bases at its end and J loses 7 bases; junction bases beyond the gene matches: 5. Looking up the germline V gene yields CDR1 SQVTM and CDR2 ANQGSEA.

This sequence originates from a man aged 35-49 years in good health and CMV-seronegative. The rearranged segments are TRBV29-1 and TRBJ2-7; 9 bases in the middle match TRBD1. Sequencing was performed on PBMCs. The CDR3 protein: CSVAQGAGEQYF. The bases are TGCAGCGTTGCACAGGGGGCTGGGGAGCAGTACTTC.